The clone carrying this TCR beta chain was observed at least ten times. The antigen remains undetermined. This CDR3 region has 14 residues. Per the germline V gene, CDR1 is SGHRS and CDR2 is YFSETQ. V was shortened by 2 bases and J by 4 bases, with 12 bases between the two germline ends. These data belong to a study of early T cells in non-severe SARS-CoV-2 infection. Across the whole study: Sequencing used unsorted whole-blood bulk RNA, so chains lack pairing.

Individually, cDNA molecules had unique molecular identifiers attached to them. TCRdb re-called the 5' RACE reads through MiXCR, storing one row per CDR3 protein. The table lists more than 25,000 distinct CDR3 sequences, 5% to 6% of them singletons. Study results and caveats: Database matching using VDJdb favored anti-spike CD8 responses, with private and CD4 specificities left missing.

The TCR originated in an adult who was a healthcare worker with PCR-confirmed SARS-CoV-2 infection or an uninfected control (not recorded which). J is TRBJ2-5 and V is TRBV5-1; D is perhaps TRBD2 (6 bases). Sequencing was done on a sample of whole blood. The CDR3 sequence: CASSFVGGAETQYF. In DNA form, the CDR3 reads TGCGCCAGCAGCTTCGTGGGGGGAGCAGAGACCCAGTACTTC.